Each of the 18 T cell receptor beta chains below was sequenced from the same sample in a study of molecular identifiers for immune sequencing clone quantification. MiXCR, run by TCRdb on the PCR reads, gives a single entry per CDR3 protein. The sample holds hundreds of thousands of distinct CDR3 sequences, roughly 27% seen once. The specimen was naive CD8+ T cells from blood, with Jurkat cell RNA spiked in. Sample subset: FACS-sorted CD8+CD4-CCR7+CD45RA+ naive T cells. These receptors originate from a human donor in good health. Some libraries in this study had Jurkat cell RNA spiked in.

In its sample, this clonotype was seen once. The rearrangement links TRBV20-1 to TRBJ2-1, with 7 bases identical to TRBD2. Germline V CDR1 and CDR2: DFQATT, SNEGSKA (reference sequence). With 0 bases clipped from V and 8 bases from J, the junction kept 13 bases outside the gene matches. CDR3 length: 16 amino acids. CDR3 amino acids: CSARDQRREKADEQFF. CDR3 coding DNA: TGCAGTGCTAGAGATCAGCGGCGGGAGAAGGCCGATGAGCAGTTCTTC.

This chain connects TRBV7-6 to TRBJ1-3; 7 positions agree with TRBD1. From germline, CDR1 is SGHVS and CDR2 FNYEAQ. Germline trimming cut 4 bases from V and 0 bases from J; bases unmatched to any gene: 9. The length of the CDR3 is 17 residues. The CDR3 DNA reads TGTGCCAGCAGCTCCCCAGGGGGTACCTACTCTGGAAACACCATATATTTT. This sequence encodes CASSSPGGTYSGNTIYF.

This clonotype was seen ten or more times. This sequence joins TRBV28 and TRBJ2-5; either TRBD1 or TRBD2 may fit D (5 bases each). Germline V gives CDR1 MDHEN, CDR2 SYDVKM. V was cut by 6 bases and J by 9 bases, with 26 bases left in between. The CDR3 has 16 residues. CDR3 sequence (DNA): TGTGCCAGCAGCCCCTTTAAGGTAGCCCAAGTGGGGGCCCAGTACTTC. This encodes CASSPFKVAQVGAQYF.

With respect to this clonotype: A much larger clone lies a single base off, so this may be a read error. This chain connects TRBV5-3 to TRBJ2-7, with D possibly TRBD1 on 5 matching bases. TRBV5-3 is flagged as an ORF with uncertain function. V was shortened by 10 bases and J by 7 bases, with 27 bases between the two germline ends. CDR3 size: 15 residues. The CDR3 loop reads CAGSLSAGMSSEQYF. As DNA, the CDR3 is TGTGCCGGCAGCTTGTCGGCAGGGATGTCGAGTGAGCAGTACTTC.

This clonotype was counted ten times or more. J is TRBJ2-1 and V is TRBV6-5, with D tentatively TRBD1 (5 bases). The CDR3 runs to 14 residues. Trimming took 7 bases from V and 5 from J, leaving 15 bases between them. Germline V gene lookup returns CDR1 MNHEY and CDR2 SVGAGI. This CDR3 reads CASTLQGPDNEQFF. In DNA, the CDR3 is TGTGCCAGCACCCTGCAGGGTCCCGACAATGAGCAGTTCTTC.

This clonotype was found many times. The V call is TRBV5-3, the J call TRBJ2-7; D gene unclear. TRBV5-3 is labeled an ORF, and its function is uncertain. The CDR3 is made up of 14 amino acids. Trimming removed 8 bases from V and 0 bases from J, with 15 bases in between. Here the CDR3 reads CASSSGSASYEQYF. Here the CDR3 DNA reads TGTGCCAGTAGTTCCGGGTCTGCCTCCTACGAGCAGTACTTC.

As to this clonotype: A read error may be the cause here, since a much bigger clone is one base away. The rearrangement uses TRBV12-3 or TRBV12-4 and TRBJ1-5, with D tentatively TRBD1 (5 bases). The CDR3 has 16 residues. V lost 4 bases and J lost 1, with 14 bases in between. DNA of the CDR3: TGTGCCAGCAGTTCCCCGGGGCGGGGCAGCAATCAGCCCCAGCATTTT. Protein sequence: CASSSPGRGSNQPQHF.

The chain employs TRBV28 and TRBJ1-4; D is possibly TRBD1 (6 bases). Trimming removed 5 bases at V and 6 bases at J, with 16 bases between. The CDR3 has 15 amino acids. CDR1 is MDHEN and CDR2 is SYDVKM in the germline V gene. CDR3 DNA sequence: TGTGCCAGCAGTAAAGGGGGGCAGGAGTATGAAAAACTGTTTTTT. It is translated as CASSKGGQEYEKLFF.

This clonotype came up once. This sequence may be a read error, since a much larger clone differs from it by one base. The chain joins TRBV27 to TRBJ1-5; D not certain. There are 13 residues in the CDR3. CDR1 and CDR2 (germline): MNHEY, SMNVEV (reference sequence). As DNA, the CDR3 is TGTGCCAGCAGTACAATTAGCAATCAGCCCCAGCAGTTT. This gives the protein CASSTISNQPQQF.

This clonotype was seen more than once but under ten times. J is TRBJ2-1 and V is TRBV6-5; possibly TRBD2 for D (5 bases). This CDR3 has 15 amino acids. Germline V gene sequence: CDR1 MNHEY, CDR2 SVGAGI. Between the trimmed V and J ends, which lost 8 bases and 1 base, there was a span of 15 bases. CDR3 nucleotides: TGTGCCAGCGGTACAGCGGCGGTTTCCTACAATGAGCAGTTCTTC. Translation gives CASGTAAVSYNEQFF.

V gene TRBV7-6 combines with J gene TRBJ2-1; a weak D match, TRBD1 (5 bases). The germline V and J ends were trimmed by 4 bases and 7 bases, with 14 bases remaining between them. The CDR3 length is 14 residues. Germline V gene data show CDR1 as SGHVS and CDR2 as FNYEAQ. The CDR3 reads CASSSRGPGNEQFF. The CDR3 bases are TGTGCCAGCAGCTCTCGTGGGCCAGGGAATGAGCAGTTCTTC.

This clonotype was detected many times. The genes are TRBV25-1 and TRBJ2-7; TRBD1 is a possible D gene (6 bases). Trimming removed 3 bases at V and 5 bases at J, with 14 bases between. Germline V gives CDR1 MGHDK, CDR2 SYGVNS. This CDR3 region has 14 residues. DNA of the CDR3: TGTGCCAGCAGTGAGGGGTACAGGGTCCACGAGCAGTACTTC. Its protein is CASSEGYRVHEQYF.

To note about this clonotype: Germline is not matched at one junction end, which may reflect a read error. V gene TRBV5-8 combines with J gene TRBJ2-6; TRBD1 matches 8 bases. CDR3 length equals 17 residues. Germline loops: CDR1 SGHTS, CDR2 YDEGEE. The CDR3 sequence: CASIHRDRFSGANVLPF. CDR3 coding DNA: TGTGCTAGCATCCACCGGGACAGGTTCTCTGGGGCCAACGTCCTGCCTTTC. The full variable domain, completed using reference TRBV5-8 and TRBJ2-6, is EAGVTQSPTHLIKTRGQQATLRCSPISGHTSVYWYQQALGLGLQFLLWYDEGEERNRGNFPPRFSGRQFPNYSSELNVNALELEDSALYLCASIHRDRFSGANVLPFGAGSRLTVL.

This clonotype was recorded once. Being one base from a much bigger clone, this may be a read error. The chain has TRBV21-1 and TRBJ2-3; TRBD2 reflects the table's D call only, with no check against the DNA. TRBV21-1 is tagged as a pseudogene. This CDR3 contains 17 residues. CDR3 DNA: TGTGCCAGCAGCAATTACCATAGCGGGGGATTCACAGATACGCAGTATTTT. It is translated as CASSNYHSGGFTDTQYF.

V is TRBV20-1 and J is TRBJ2-2; 9 bases agree with TRBD2. CDR3 size: 17 residues. The germline V gene has CDR1 DFQATT and CDR2 SNEGSKA (reference sequence). Losses at the gene ends were 6 bases for V and 2 bases for J; bases not matched to a gene: 13. In DNA, the CDR3 is TGCAGTGCCGCGGGACCAGCGGGAGGAATTAACACCGGGGAGCTGTTTTTT. It codes for CSAAGPAGGINTGELFF.

This clonotype was seen at least ten times. The chain is built from TRBV30 and TRBJ2-3, with a weak D call TRBD2 (5 bases). This CDR3 has 12 residues. CDR1 is GTSNPN, CDR2 SVGIG, per germline (reference sequence). With 7 bases removed from V and 4 bases from J, the gap between germline ends came to 12 bases. CDR3 protein: CASEGPADTQYF. The CDR3 nucleotides are TGTGCCTCAGAGGGCCCTGCAGATACGCAGTATTTT.

As for this clonotype: One base away lies a much larger clone, so this may be a sequencing read error. The chain carries TRBV20-1 and TRBJ2-7; 9 nucleotides agree with TRBD2. Germline V gene data show CDR1 as DFQATT and CDR2 as SNEGSKA (reference sequence). The CDR3 is made up of 14 amino acids. CDR3 DNA: TGCAGTGCTAGAGAGGCTAGCGGGGACTACGGGCAGTACTTC. Protein sequence: CSAREASGDYGQYF.

This chain links TRBV7-3 with TRBJ2-3; 11 bases line up with TRBD2. Per the germline V gene, CDR1 is SGHTA and CDR2 is FQGTGA. The CDR3 extends over 16 amino acids. Germline trimming cut 5 bases from V and 3 bases from J; bases unmatched to any gene: 7. The CDR3 DNA reads as TGTGCCAGCAGCCCCACTAGCGGGAGTGTAACAGATACGCAGTATTTT. This gives the protein CASSPTSGSVTDTQYF.